This is a list of T cell receptor beta chains from one sample in a study of cytomegalovirus exposure and HLA in healthy donors. The data were produced by immunoSEQ multiplex PCR, yet TCRdb's version contains in-frame clones alone and is incomplete. The data show about 190,000 clones, and the top ten clones hold about 6.5%. Sample: PBMCs. The receptors come from a young man in good health and CMV-seronegative. Each CDR3 is given with its conserved first and last residue. D genes are given only for firm matches.

j_call v_call d_call cdr3_aa cdr3_nt
TRBJ1-2 TRBV28 NA CASGGGRRRYTF TGTGCCAGCGGCGGAGGAAGGAGGCGCTACACCTTC
TRBJ2-3 TRBV30 NA CAWSPGGSTDTQYF TGTGCCTGGAGTCCGGGCGGGTCCACAGATACGCAGTATTTT
TRBJ1-5 TRBV9 NA CASSDFPGVWVGPGGSGNQPQHF TGTGCCAGCAGCGATTTCCCAGGGGTCTGGGTCGGTCCGGGGGGTTCGGGCAATCAGCCCCAGCATTTT
TRBJ1-2 TRBV10-2 NA CASSVLSGNYGYTF TGCGCCAGCAGTGTCCTTTCAGGGAACTATGGCTACACCTTC
TRBJ2-7 TRBV7-2 TRBD1 CASSLRGGQQGTYEQYF TGTGCCAGCAGCTTAAGAGGGGGCCAGCAAGGAACCTACGAGCAGTACTTC
TRBJ2-7 TRBV7-8 NA CASSSDFLYEQYF TGTGCCAGCAGCTCAGACTTCCTCTACGAGCAGTACTTC
TRBJ2-7 TRBV27 NA CASTFGRGYEQYF TGTGCCAGCACCTTTGGCAGGGGCTACGAGCAGTACTTC
TRBJ2-7 TRBV18 TRBD1 CASSPATGGGFGEQYF TGTGCCAGCTCACCCGCGACAGGGGGGGGCTTTGGGGAGCAGTACTTC
TRBJ2-7 TRBV28 TRBD2 CASSLGSGGAGTYEQYF TGTGCCAGCAGCCTAGGTAGCGGGGGGGCGGGCACCTACGAGCAGTACTTC
TRBJ2-7 TRBV27 NA CASSTLGQGFYEQYF TGTGCCAGCAGCACACTGGGCCAGGGATTCTACGAGCAGTACTTC
TRBJ2-1 TRBV19 NA CASSIRDSTYNEQFF TGTGCCAGTAGTATTCGTGACTCTACCTACAATGAGCAGTTCTTC
TRBJ2-3 TRBV7-7 TRBD2 CASSIGLAGGGTQYF TGTGCCAGCAGCATTGGTCTAGCGGGAGGGGGTACGCAGTATTTT
TRBJ2-1 TRBV7-6 NA CASSSVAGSYNEQFF TGTGCCAGCAGCTCCGTAGCTGGCTCCTACAATGAGCAGTTCTTC
TRBJ1-1 TRBV28 TRBD1 CASNPPDRGTEAFF TGTGCCAGCAACCCTCCGGACAGGGGGACTGAAGCTTTCTTT
TRBJ1-4 TRBV6-5 TRBD1 CASSYDGTVIEKLFF TGTGCCAGCAGTTACGACGGGACAGTGATTGAAAAACTGTTTTTT
TRBJ2-1 TRBV28 NA CASTLARYNEQFF TGTGCCAGCACCCTTGCACGGTACAATGAGCAGTTCTTC
TRBJ2-3 TRBV7-8 TRBD2 CASSSLHSSGRAGTDTQYF TGTGCCAGCAGCTCGCTCCACTCTAGCGGGAGGGCCGGCACAGATACGCAGTATTTT
TRBJ2-5 TRBV6-1 NA CASAGREQYF TGTGCCAGCGCGGGAAGAGAGCAGTACTTC
TRBJ1-3 TRBV6-1 NA CASSVTESSGNTIYF TGTGCCAGCAGTGTTACAGAGAGCTCTGGAAACACCATATATTTT
TRBJ1-4 TRBV7-5 NA CARSPPPGDRGYLAPEKLFF TGTGCCAGAAGCCCCCCACCGGGGGACAGGGGGTATTTAGCTCCTGAAAAACTGTTTTTT
TRBJ1-2 TRBV6-1 NA CASTGSITGKGYTF TGTGCCAGCACTGGTAGTATAACAGGGAAGGGCTACACCTTC
TRBJ2-7 TRBV5-1 NA CASSLHRDLNEQYF TGCGCCAGCAGCTTGCATCGTGACTTAAACGAGCAGTACTTC
TRBJ2-5 TRBV7-2 NA CASSLAGGETQYF TGTGCCAGCAGCTTAGCGGGGGGAGAGACCCAGTACTTC
TRBJ2-7 TRBV6-6 TRBD2 CASSPVLAAVYEQYF TGTGCCAGCAGCCCGGTACTAGCGGCAGTTTACGAGCAGTACTTC
TRBJ2-7 TRBV6-1 TRBD2 CASNPTSDTSSEQYF TGTGCCAGCAACCCGACTAGCGATACATCCTCCGAGCAGTACTTC
TRBJ1-5 TRBV6-6 TRBD1 CASSRMTGGARQPQHF TGTGCCAGCAGTCGCATGACAGGGGGCGCGCGGCAGCCCCAGCATTTT
TRBJ1-1 TRBV5-1 TRBD1 CASSRQTGKGGTEAFF TGCGCCAGCAGCCGACAGACAGGGAAAGGAGGCACTGAAGCTTTCTTT
TRBJ2-5 TRBV27 NA CASRNRDTETQYF TGTGCCAGCAGGAACCGGGACACAGAGACCCAGTACTTC
TRBJ1-4 TRBV11-2 NA CASSPRRGTGGWEKLFF TGTGCCAGCAGCCCGAGGAGGGGCACCGGGGGTTGGGAAAAACTGTTTTTT
TRBJ1-6 TRBV27 TRBD1 CASSAYRGRSYNSPLHF TGTGCCAGCAGTGCCTACAGGGGACGCTCCTATAATTCACCCCTCCACTTT
TRBJ2-5 TRBV9 TRBD2 CASSPGTSRETQYF TGTGCCAGCAGCCCCGGGACTAGCCGAGAGACCCAGTACTTC